This TCR beta chain was sequenced in a study of blood T cell repertoires in COVID-19. Across the whole study: Sources were T cells, B-cell-depleted T cells, or PBMCs; the material itself was cDNA or gDNA.

V lost 6 bases, J lost 6 bases, and 8 bases stayed unmatched. The CDR3 extends over 14 amino acids. Germline CDR1 and CDR2: SQVTM and ANQGSEA. This clone was found a few times. Donors were grouped by their self-reported clinical history. The assay was immunoSEQ multiplex PCR, and TCRdb's table has in-frame clones only and misses some. The repertoire holds a few hundred thousand clones, with 85% to 90% as singletons. This chain joins TRBV29-1 and TRBJ2-1; TRBD2 aligns across 10 bases. The sample taken for sequencing was PBMCs or T cells enriched from blood (not recorded which). This TCR derives from a woman younger than 45 who had recovered from COVID-19. The CDR3 nucleotides read TGCAGCGTGGGAGGGACTAGCGCCTCCAATGAGCAGTTCTTC. Its translation: CSVGGTSASNEQFF.